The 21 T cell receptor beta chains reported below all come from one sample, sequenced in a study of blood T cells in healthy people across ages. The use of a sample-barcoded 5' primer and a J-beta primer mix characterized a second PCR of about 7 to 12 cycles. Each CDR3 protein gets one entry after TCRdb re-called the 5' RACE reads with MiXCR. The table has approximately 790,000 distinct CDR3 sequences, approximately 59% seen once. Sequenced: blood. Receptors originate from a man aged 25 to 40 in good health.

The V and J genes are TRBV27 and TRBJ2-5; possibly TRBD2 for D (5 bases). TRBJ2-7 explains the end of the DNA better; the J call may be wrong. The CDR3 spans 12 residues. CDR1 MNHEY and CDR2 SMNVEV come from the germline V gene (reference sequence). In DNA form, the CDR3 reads TGTGCCAGCACCCGGGGTTGGGGCGAGCAGTACTTC. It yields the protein CASTRGWGEQYF.

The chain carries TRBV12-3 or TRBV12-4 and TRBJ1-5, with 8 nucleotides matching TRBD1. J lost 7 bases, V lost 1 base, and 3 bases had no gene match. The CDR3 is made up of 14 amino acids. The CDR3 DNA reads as TGTGCCAGCAGTTTAGACAGGGGGATGCAGCCCCAGCATTTT. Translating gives CASSLDRGMQPQHF.

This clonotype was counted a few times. DNA for the CDR3: TGTGCCAGCAGCACCATTTATGGCTACACCTTC. As protein: CASSTIYGYTF. This rearrangement joins TRBV13 to TRBJ1-2; D ambiguous. The CDR3 consists of 11 residues. The ends were cut back, 5 bases at V and 5 bases at J, with 6 bases in the middle. The V gene's germline CDR1 is PRHDT and CDR2 FYEKMQ (reference sequence).

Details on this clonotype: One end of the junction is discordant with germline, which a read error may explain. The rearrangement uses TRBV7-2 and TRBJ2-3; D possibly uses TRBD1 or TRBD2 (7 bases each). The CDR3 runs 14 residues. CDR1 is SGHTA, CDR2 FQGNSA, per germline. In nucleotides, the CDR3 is TGTGCCAGCAGCCCAGGGGGGGGGACAGATATGCAGTATTTT. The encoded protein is CASSPGGGTDMQYF.

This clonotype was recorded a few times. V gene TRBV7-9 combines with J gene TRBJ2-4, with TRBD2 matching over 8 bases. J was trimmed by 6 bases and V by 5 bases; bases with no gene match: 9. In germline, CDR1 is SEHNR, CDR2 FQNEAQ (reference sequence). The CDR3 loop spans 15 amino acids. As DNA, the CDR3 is TGTGCCAGCAGCAACTTGGCGGGGGGCGGAAACATTCAGTACTTC. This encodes CASSNLAGGGNIQYF.

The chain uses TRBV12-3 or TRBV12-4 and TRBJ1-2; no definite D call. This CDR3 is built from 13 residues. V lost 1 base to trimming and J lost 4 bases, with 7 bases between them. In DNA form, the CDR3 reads TGTGCCAGCAGTTTAGTTCCCACCTATGGCTACACCTTC. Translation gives CASSLVPTYGYTF.

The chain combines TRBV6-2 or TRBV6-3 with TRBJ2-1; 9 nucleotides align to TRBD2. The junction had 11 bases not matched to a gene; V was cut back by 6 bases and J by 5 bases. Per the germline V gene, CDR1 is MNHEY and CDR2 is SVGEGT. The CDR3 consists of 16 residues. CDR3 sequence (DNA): TGTGCCAGCAGAGGCAGCGGGGGGCGCTATCACAATGAGCAGTTCTTC. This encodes CASRGSGGRYHNEQFF.

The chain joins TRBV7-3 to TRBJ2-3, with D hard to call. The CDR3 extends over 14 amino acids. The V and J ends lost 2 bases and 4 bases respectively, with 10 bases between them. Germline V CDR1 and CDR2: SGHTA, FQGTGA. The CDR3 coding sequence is TGTGCCAGCAGCTTATCCGAAGTGGCAGATACGCAGTATTTT. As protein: CASSLSEVADTQYF.

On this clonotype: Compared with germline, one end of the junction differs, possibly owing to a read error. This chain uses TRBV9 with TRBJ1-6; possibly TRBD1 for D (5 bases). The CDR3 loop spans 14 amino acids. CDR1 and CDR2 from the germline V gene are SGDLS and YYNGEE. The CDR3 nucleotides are TGTGCCAGCAGCAGACAGACGGATAATTCACCCCCCCACTTT. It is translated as CASSRQTDNSPPHF.

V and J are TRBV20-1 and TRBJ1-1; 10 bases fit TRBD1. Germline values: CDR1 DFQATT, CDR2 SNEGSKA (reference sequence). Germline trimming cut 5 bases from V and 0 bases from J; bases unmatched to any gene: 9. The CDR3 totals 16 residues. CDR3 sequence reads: CSARRDRGYLNTEAFF. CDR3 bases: TGCAGTGCTCGCCGGGACAGGGGTTATCTGAACACTGAAGCTTTCTTT.

The CDR3 reads CASSLNRQDHEQYF. In nucleotides, the CDR3 is TGTGCCAGCAGTTTAAACAGACAGGACCACGAGCAGTACTTC. The V call is TRBV27, the J call TRBJ2-5; D might be TRBD1 (6 bases). The J call may be mistaken, given a closer DNA end match to TRBJ2-7. This CDR3 is built from 14 residues. Germline CDR1 reads MNHEY; CDR2 reads SMNVEV (reference sequence).

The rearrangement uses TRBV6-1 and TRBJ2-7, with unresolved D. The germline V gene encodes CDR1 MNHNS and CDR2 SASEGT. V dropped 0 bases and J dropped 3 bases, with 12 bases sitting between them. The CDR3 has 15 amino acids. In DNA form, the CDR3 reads TGTGCCAGCAGTGAAGCGAGTACACTTGACTACGAGCAGTACTTC. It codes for CASSEASTLDYEQYF.

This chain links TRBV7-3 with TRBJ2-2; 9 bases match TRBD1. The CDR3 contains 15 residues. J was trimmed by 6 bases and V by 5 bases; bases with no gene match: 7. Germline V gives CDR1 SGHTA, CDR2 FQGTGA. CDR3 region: CASSAGTGIPGELFF. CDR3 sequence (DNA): TGTGCCAGCAGCGCAGGGACAGGGATCCCCGGGGAGCTGTTTTTT.

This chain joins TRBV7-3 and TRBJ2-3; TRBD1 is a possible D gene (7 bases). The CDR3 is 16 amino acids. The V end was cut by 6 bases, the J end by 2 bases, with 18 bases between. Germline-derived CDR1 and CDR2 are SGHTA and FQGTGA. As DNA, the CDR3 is TGTGCCAGCAGTCGCCAGCAGGGGGGCCCCACAGATACGCAGTATTTT. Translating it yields CASSRQQGGPTDTQYF. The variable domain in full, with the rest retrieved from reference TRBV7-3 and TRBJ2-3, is GAGVSQTPSNKVTEKGKYVELRCDPISGHTALYWYRQSLGQGPEFLIYFQGTGAADDSGLPNDRFFAVRPEGSVSTLKIQRTERGDSAVYLCASSRQQGGPTDTQYFGPGTRLTVL.

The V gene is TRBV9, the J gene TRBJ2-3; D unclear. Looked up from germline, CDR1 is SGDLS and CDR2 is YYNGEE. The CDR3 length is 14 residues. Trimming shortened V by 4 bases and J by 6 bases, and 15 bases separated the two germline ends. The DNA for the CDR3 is TGTGCCAGCAGCCCTTCGGCTAGTGGGGATACGCAGTATTTT. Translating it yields CASSPSASGDTQYF.

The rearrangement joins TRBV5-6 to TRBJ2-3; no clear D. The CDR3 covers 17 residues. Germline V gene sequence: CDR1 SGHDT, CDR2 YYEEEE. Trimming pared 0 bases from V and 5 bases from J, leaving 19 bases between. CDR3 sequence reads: CASSLAMYPPPEDTQYF. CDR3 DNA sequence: TGTGCCAGCAGCTTGGCCATGTATCCCCCTCCGGAAGATACGCAGTATTTT.

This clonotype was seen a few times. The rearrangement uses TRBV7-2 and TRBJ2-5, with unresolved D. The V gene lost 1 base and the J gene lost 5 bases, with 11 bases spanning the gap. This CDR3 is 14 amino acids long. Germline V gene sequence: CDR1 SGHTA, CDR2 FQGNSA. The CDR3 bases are TGTGCCAGCAGCTTAGTTGGTTCACCGGAGACCCAGTACTTC. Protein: CASSLVGSPETQYF.

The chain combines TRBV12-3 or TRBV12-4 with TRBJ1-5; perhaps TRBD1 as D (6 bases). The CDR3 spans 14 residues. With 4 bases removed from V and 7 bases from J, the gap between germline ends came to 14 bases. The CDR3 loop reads CASSSGGGPQPQHF. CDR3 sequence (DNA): TGTGCCAGCAGTTCCGGGGGGGGCCCACAGCCCCAGCATTTT.

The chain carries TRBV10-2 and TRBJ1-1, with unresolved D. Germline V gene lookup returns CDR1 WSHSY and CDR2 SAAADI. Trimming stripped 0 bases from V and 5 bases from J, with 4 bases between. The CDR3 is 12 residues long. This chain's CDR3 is CASSESRTEAFF. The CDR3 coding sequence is TGCGCCAGCAGTGAGTCAAGGACTGAAGCTTTCTTT.

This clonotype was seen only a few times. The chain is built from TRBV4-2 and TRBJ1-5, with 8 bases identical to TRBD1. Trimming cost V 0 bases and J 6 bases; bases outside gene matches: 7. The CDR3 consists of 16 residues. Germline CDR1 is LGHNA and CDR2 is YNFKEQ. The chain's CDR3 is CASSQDRGQAGQPQHF. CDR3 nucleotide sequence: TGTGCCAGCAGCCAAGATCGGGGACAGGCAGGTCAGCCCCAGCATTTT.

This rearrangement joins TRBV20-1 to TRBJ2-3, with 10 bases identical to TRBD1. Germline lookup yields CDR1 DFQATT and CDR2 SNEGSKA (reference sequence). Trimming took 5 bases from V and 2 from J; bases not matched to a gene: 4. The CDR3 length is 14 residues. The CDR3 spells CSADRGRYTDTQYF. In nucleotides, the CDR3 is TGCAGTGCTGACAGGGGGCGTTACACAGATACGCAGTATTTT.